What follows is one T cell receptor beta chain and its context. The trim removed 6 bases at V and 0 bases at J, leaving 5 bases unmatched. The CDR3 runs 15 residues. CDR1 is MGHRA and CDR2 is YSYEKL in the germline V gene. These data belong to a study of T cell changes during pregnancy in multiple sclerosis. Using immunoSEQ multiplex PCR, the repertoire was profiled, and TCRdb retains in-frame clones only, with some absent. The sample includes about 41,000 clones, over 90% of them seen just once. The receptor was isolated from a female donor with multiple sclerosis, enrolled in a pregnancy study. The rearrangement joins TRBV4-1 to TRBJ2-5, with 9 bases identical to TRBD1. Specimen: CD8+ T cells from peripheral blood mononuclear cells, collected in the third trimester of pregnancy. CDR3 DNA: TGCGCCAGCAGGACAAGGACAGGGGACCAAGAGACCCAGTACTTC. Its protein is CASRTRTGDQETQYF.